The sequence of this T cell receptor beta chain was determined in a study of cytomegalovirus exposure and HLA in healthy donors. The CDR3 extends over 14 amino acids. The V end was cut by 3 bases, the J end by 7 bases, with 12 bases between. The germline V gene encodes CDR1 LNHDA and CDR2 SQIVND (reference sequence). PCR used 60 Vbeta primers and 13 Jbeta primers. Libraries were prepared by immunoSEQ multiplex PCR; TCRdb keeps only in-frame clonotypes and omits some of them. The sample carries 99,000 or so clones, approximately 81% recorded once. The V call is TRBV19, the J call TRBJ2-2, with a weak D call TRBD1 (6 bases). The sequence derives from a young man in good health and CMV-seronegative. Sequencing used PBMCs. The CDR3 sequence: CASSMEQGVGELFF. The CDR3, as DNA: TGTGCCAGTAGTATGGAACAGGGCGTCGGGGAGCTGTTTTTT.